One and the same sample provided the 26 T cell receptor beta chains below, sequenced in a study of Tregs in tolerant kidney transplant recipients. Method: immunoSEQ multiplex PCR; TCRdb's copy keeps in-frame clones and lacks some. Among some 55,000 clones, approximately 83% were seen once, and the ten largest hold under 2.5%. This specimen was Tregs from blood, taken before the transplant. These receptors were obtained from a human donor who received a combined kidney and bone marrow transplant.

The chain recombines TRBV7-8 with TRBJ2-7; 7 bases are a match to TRBD2. The trim removed 5 bases at V and 2 bases at J, leaving 6 bases unmatched. Per germline, CDR1 SGHVS and CDR2 FQNEAQ. This CDR3 contains 14 residues. The DNA for the CDR3 is TGTGCCAGCAGCCCTACTAGCGCAGCCTACGAGCAGTACTTC. Protein sequence: CASSPTSAAYEQYF.

CDR3 residues: CSVSPTTGGNTIYF. In nucleotides, the CDR3 is TGCAGCGTCTCACCAACAACAGGGGGAAACACCATATATTTT. This chain joins TRBV29-1 and TRBJ1-3, with TRBD1 as a possible D gene (6 bases). The ends were cut back, 6 bases at V and 4 bases at J, with 16 bases in the middle. Germline assignment: CDR1 SQVTM and CDR2 ANQGSEA. The CDR3 runs 14 residues.

The chain combines TRBV18 with TRBJ2-1; 8 nucleotides align to TRBD2. V shed 3 bases, J shed 9 bases, and the junction held 10 bases outside the gene matches. Germline CDR1 is KGHSH and CDR2 is LQKENI. The CDR3 totals 15 residues. CDR3 region: CASSPRTSGSGEQFF. CDR3 coding DNA: TGTGCCAGCTCACCGCGAACTAGCGGTAGTGGTGAGCAGTTCTTC.

The chain carries TRBV28 and TRBJ1-5; D gene uncertain. The germline gives CDR1 MDHEN, CDR2 SYDVKM. This CDR3 is 12 amino acids long. V was pared by 4 bases and J by 6 bases, with 7 bases between. The CDR3 sequence: CASSYLIQPQHF. In DNA, the CDR3 is TGTGCCAGCAGTTACCTGATTCAGCCCCAGCATTTT.

The chain links TRBV6-6 to TRBJ1-6, with unresolved D. Looked up from germline, CDR1 is MNHNY and CDR2 is SVGAGI (reference sequence). Trimming left V 4 bases short and J 13 bases short, with 11 bases between. This CDR3 comprises 12 residues. CDR3 amino acids: CASSFVGAPLHF. DNA of the CDR3: TGTGCCAGCAGTTTCGTGGGCGCGCCCCTCCACTTT.

The genes are TRBV19 and TRBJ1-2; 9 bases are a match to TRBD1. Looked up from germline, CDR1 is LNHDA and CDR2 is SQIVND (reference sequence). The length of the CDR3 is 13 residues. The trim removed 8 bases at V and 9 bases at J, leaving 10 bases unmatched. In DNA, the CDR3 is TGTGCCAGTTGTCCCCGACAGGGGGATAGCTACACCTTC. It codes for CASCPRQGDSYTF.

This clone is a singleton in its sample. This sequence joins TRBV6-6 and TRBJ1-5; TRBD1 is a possible D gene (5 bases). Trimming pared 7 bases from V and 6 bases from J, leaving 19 bases between. Germline values: CDR1 MNHNY, CDR2 SVGAGI (reference sequence). The CDR3 totals 15 residues. As DNA, the CDR3 is TGTGCCAGCAACGAAAACAGGCCTGGCGGTCAGCCCCAGCATTTT. It specifies CASNENRPGGQPQHF.

This clone was recorded once. This chain connects TRBV6-5 to TRBJ2-7; D is undetermined. V shed 0 bases and J shed 2 bases, with 8 bases lying between them. The CDR3 is 14 residues long. Germline-derived CDR1 and CDR2 are MNHEY and SVGAGI. The chain's CDR3 is CASSYSASTYEQYF. CDR3 in DNA: TGTGCCAGCAGTTACTCGGCTAGTACCTACGAGCAGTACTTC.

The gene calls are TRBV5-4 and TRBJ2-1, with TRBD2 matching over 10 bases. CDR1 and CDR2 from the germline V gene are SGHNT and YYREEE (reference sequence). The CDR3 runs to 16 residues. V trimming: 3 bases; J trimming: 3 bases; junction bases outside the gene matches: 6. CDR3 amino acids: CASSSQAGGVYNEQFF. CDR3 in DNA: TGTGCCAGCAGCTCGCAAGCGGGAGGGGTCTACAATGAGCAGTTCTTC.

A word on this clone: At one of its ends the junction is not consistent with the germline gene, which may arise from a read error. This rearrangement joins TRBV5-6 to TRBJ1-2, with D possibly TRBD1 on 6 matching bases. CDR1 is SGHDT, CDR2 YYEEEE, per germline. This CDR3 has 13 residues. The chain's CDR3 is CASILTGYYGYTF. DNA of the CDR3: TGTGCCAGCATCTTGACAGGTTACTATGGCTACACCTTC.

The chain couples TRBV6-5 to TRBJ1-1; D gene uncertain. This CDR3 has 16 residues. Trimming took off 3 bases at V and 6 bases at J, with 20 bases between the two ends. Germline CDR1 is MNHEY and CDR2 is SVGAGI. Written as DNA, the CDR3 is TGTGCCAGCAGTTATGCACGGACGGATAAAAACGCTGAAGCTTTCTTT. This gives the protein CASSYARTDKNAEAFF.

The chain carries TRBV5-8 and TRBJ2-5, with 8 bases fitting TRBD2. The tail of the sequence fits TRBJ2-7 better, so the J call may be wrong. The CDR3 runs 15 residues. Germline values: CDR1 SGHTS, CDR2 YDEGEE. In DNA, the CDR3 is TGTGCCAGCAGCTTGGCCGGGGGGGCGAGGGGCGAGCAGTACTTC. The encoded protein is CASSLAGGARGEQYF.

CDR3 residues: CASNLRVSYEQYF. For the CDR3, the DNA is TGTGCCAGCAACCTCCGTGTATCCTACGAGCAGTACTTC. The rearrangement joins TRBV6-1 to TRBJ2-5; no clear D. The J call may be incorrect, as the DNA end agrees better with TRBJ2-7. Germline CDR1 is MNHNS and CDR2 is SASEGT. CDR3 length: 13 amino acids.

This clone has just one count. The CDR3 sequence: CASSPTAPKQFF. CDR3 DNA: TGTGCCAGCAGCCCTACAGCGCCGAAGCAGTTCTTC. The V and J genes are TRBV7-2 and TRBJ2-1; D uncertain. CDR1 and CDR2 from the germline V gene are SGHTA and FQGNSA. Trimming took 5 bases from V and 11 from J, leaving 13 bases between them. The CDR3 extends over 12 amino acids. The entire variable domain, with the rest obtained from reference TRBV7-2 and TRBJ2-1, is as follows: GAGVSQSPSNKVTEKGKDVELRCDPISGHTALYWYRQSLGQGLEFLIYFQGNSAPDKSGLPSDRFSAERTGGSVSTLTIQRTQQEDSAVYLCASSPTAPKQFFGPGTRLTVL.

The rearrangement joins TRBV7-2 to TRBJ2-1; TRBD2 matches at 12 bases. After removal of 1 base from V and 10 bases from J, the junction contained 8 bases not matched to a gene. CDR3 length equals 16 residues. Looked up from germline, CDR1 is SGHTA and CDR2 is FQGNSA. DNA for the CDR3: TGTGCCAGCAGCTTAGTGGGTGGACTAGCGGGGCGCGAGCAGTTCTTC. Residues: CASSLVGGLAGREQFF.

The CDR3 DNA reads TGCGCCAGCGGAATGGTCGGCGGAAGGAATGAAAAACTGTTTTTT. It translates to CASGMVGGRNEKLFF. V usage is TRBV5-1 and J usage is TRBJ1-4; D is undetermined. CDR3 length: 15 residues. CDR1 and CDR2 (germline): SGHRS, YFSETQ. The ends were cut back, 7 bases at V and 5 bases at J, with 18 bases in the middle.

The rearrangement links TRBV5-4 to TRBJ2-7; D perhaps matches TRBD2 (5 bases). Trimming left V 4 bases short and J 3 bases short, with 11 bases between. Germline lookup yields CDR1 SGHNT and CDR2 YYREEE (reference sequence). The CDR3 runs to 13 residues. The CDR3 coding sequence is TGTGCCAGCAGCCCGGACTTATTCTACGAGCAGTACTTC. It yields the protein CASSPDLFYEQYF. Full variable domain (missing parts from reference TRBV5-4 and TRBJ2-7): ETGVTQSPTHLIKTRGQQVTLRCSSQSGHNTVSWYQQALGQGPQFIFQYYREEENGRGNFPPRFSGLQFPNYSSELNVNALELDDSALYLCASSPDLFYEQYFGPGTRLTVT.

The V gene is TRBV2, the J gene TRBJ1-2; maybe TRBD1 (6 bases). The CDR3 runs to 16 residues. V was cut by 8 bases and J by 0 bases, with 19 bases left in between. Germline lookup yields CDR1 SNHLY and CDR2 FYNNEI. CDR3 sequence reads: CASGGQGALPNYGYTF. Here the CDR3 DNA reads TGTGCCAGCGGGGGGCAAGGGGCCCTTCCTAACTATGGCTACACCTTC.

This clone has just a few counts. The V and J genes are TRBV5-4 and TRBJ2-5; no definite D call. This CDR3 has 11 amino acids. Per germline, CDR1 SGHNT and CDR2 YYREEE (reference sequence). V was cut by 2 bases and J by 5 bases, with 4 bases left in between. The CDR3 region is CASSFGETQYF. The DNA of the CDR3 is TGTGCCAGCAGCTTCGGGGAGACCCAGTACTTC.

This chain joins TRBV10-3 and TRBJ1-2, with 7 bases matching TRBD1. V shed 10 bases and J 3 bases; nucleotides not matched to a gene: 5. Germline-derived CDR1 and CDR2 are ENHRY and SYGVKD. The CDR3 runs 12 residues. CDR3 bases: TGTGCCACCCACAGGGGAGACTATGGCTACACCTTC. This codes for CATHRGDYGYTF.

This clone was detected only once. V gene TRBV6-5 combines with J gene TRBJ1-1; tentatively, D is TRBD1 (6 bases). Germline CDR1 reads MNHEY; CDR2 reads SVGAGI. The CDR3 runs 14 residues. V was cut by 6 bases and J by 2 bases, with 13 bases left in between. The CDR3 loop reads CASSRGGDNTEAFF. Written as DNA, the CDR3 is TGTGCCAGCAGCAGGGGCGGGGATAACACTGAAGCTTTCTTT.

V usage is TRBV5-1 and J usage is TRBJ2-6; 7 positions agree with TRBD1. Germline trimming cut 1 base from V and 4 bases from J; bases unmatched to any gene: 8. The CDR3 covers 17 residues. Germline assignment: CDR1 SGHRS and CDR2 YFSETQ. CDR3 coding DNA: TGCGCCAGCAGCTTGACGGGACAGCTATCAGGGGCCAACGTCCTGACTTTC. Translated, it gives CASSLTGQLSGANVLTF.

This chain links TRBV7-2 with TRBJ1-5; tentative D call: TRBD1 (5 bases). The ends were cut back, 1 base at V and 4 bases at J, with 11 bases in the middle. CDR1 is SGHTA and CDR2 is FQGNSA in the germline V gene. This CDR3 has 15 residues. This CDR3 is CASSLVGVSNQPQHF. The CDR3, as DNA: TGTGCCAGCAGCTTAGTGGGGGTTTCAAATCAGCCCCAGCATTTT.

The CDR3 nucleotides are TGTGCCAGCAGCTCCCCTGAGGTGGGGTGGGAGGTAGGGGCAGATACGCAGTATTTT. Residues: CASSSPEVGWEVGADTQYF. The rearrangement uses TRBV7-2 and TRBJ2-3, with D maybe TRBD2 (6 bases). There are 19 residues in the CDR3. Germline-derived CDR1 and CDR2 are SGHTA and FQGNSA. Trimming removed 4 bases from V and 4 bases from J, with 27 bases in between. Looking up the rest from reference TRBV7-2 and TRBJ2-3 gives the full variable domain: GAGVSQSPSNKVTEKGKDVELRCDPISGHTALYWYRQSLGQGLEFLIYFQGNSAPDKSGLPSDRFSAERTGGSVSTLTIQRTQQEDSAVYLCASSSPEVGWEVGADTQYFGPGTRLTVL.

J is TRBJ2-1 and V is TRBV5-6, with D unresolved. Germline V gene lookup returns CDR1 SGHDT and CDR2 YYEEEE. The V end lost 0 bases, the J end lost 7 bases, and 20 bases lay between the germline ends. The CDR3 contains 17 residues. This CDR3 reads CASSLGFRWSSKNEQFF. The CDR3 DNA follows: TGTGCCAGCAGCTTGGGGTTTAGGTGGTCTTCAAAGAATGAGCAGTTCTTC.

The V call is TRBV6-6, the J call TRBJ2-1; D may be TRBD1 (6 bases). Trimming shortened V by 6 bases and J by 3 bases, and 12 bases separated the two germline ends. From germline, CDR1 is MNHNY and CDR2 SVGAGI (reference sequence). This CDR3 spans 14 amino acids. CDR3 amino acids: CASSRGQFYNEQFF. Written as DNA, the CDR3 is TGTGCCAGCAGCAGGGGACAATTCTACAATGAGCAGTTCTTC.